This is a list of T cell receptor beta chains from one sample in a study of cytomegalovirus exposure and HLA in healthy donors. The data were produced by immunoSEQ multiplex PCR, yet TCRdb's version contains in-frame clones alone and is incomplete. The table shows around 230,000 clones, with roughly 81% occurring only once. Sample: PBMCs. The source is a girl aged 2-9 years in good health and CMV-seronegative. The CDR3 runs from the conserved cysteine through the conserved F or W. A D gene is named only where the DNA matches it firmly. Clone size, where shown, is once, few, many, or a class for clones that have expanded.

v_gene: TRBV5-1
abundance: .
d_gene: .
j_gene: TRBJ1-5
CDR3nt: TGCGCCAGCAGCCCAGAGGGGGGGCAGCCCCAGCATTTT
CDR3aa: CASSPEGGQPQHF

v_gene: TRBV7-2
abundance: .
d_gene: TRBD2
j_gene: TRBJ2-5
CDR3nt: TGTGCCAGCAGCTACATTTCGGGGGGGGTGGAGACCCAGTACTTC
CDR3aa: CASSYISGGVETQYF

v_gene: TRBV5-6
abundance: .
d_gene: .
j_gene: TRBJ1-1
CDR3nt: TGTGCCAGCAGCTTCCTCGCTGAAGCTTTCTTT
CDR3aa: CASSFLAEAFF

v_gene: TRBV27
abundance: .
d_gene: .
j_gene: TRBJ2-7
CDR3nt: TGTGCCAGCCCCTGGAGAGGGCCAAGCTCCTACGAGCAGTACTTC
CDR3aa: CASPWRGPSSYEQYF

v_gene: TRBV2
abundance: .
d_gene: TRBD2
j_gene: TRBJ2-3
CDR3nt: TGTGCCAGCGTTGCGGGAGGCACAGATACGCAGTATTTT
CDR3aa: CASVAGGTDTQYF

v_gene: TRBV11-2
abundance: .
d_gene: .
j_gene: TRBJ1-5
CDR3nt: TGTGCCAGCAGCTTTTCCGGGGATAGCAATCAGCCCCAGCATTTT
CDR3aa: CASSFSGDSNQPQHF

v_gene: TRBV7-8
abundance: .
d_gene: TRBD2
j_gene: TRBJ2-1
CDR3nt: TGTGCCAGCAGCACCAGACTAGCGGGGGGGCCTGGTGAGCAGTTCTTC
CDR3aa: CASSTRLAGGPGEQFF

v_gene: TRBV9
abundance: .
d_gene: TRBD2
j_gene: TRBJ2-3
CDR3nt: TGTGCCAGCAGCGTGGGCCCGACTAGCCTAGATACGCAGTATTTT
CDR3aa: CASSVGPTSLDTQYF

v_gene: TRBV27
abundance: few
d_gene: .
j_gene: TRBJ2-3
CDR3nt: TGTGCCAGCAGTTTATTAGGGGGGGCCACAGATACGCAGTATTTT
CDR3aa: CASSLLGGATDTQYF

v_gene: TRBV13
abundance: .
d_gene: .
j_gene: TRBJ2-7
CDR3nt: TGTGCCAGCAGCTTAGCGGGGGATTCCTTTTCCTACGAGCAGTACTTC
CDR3aa: CASSLAGDSFSYEQYF

v_gene: TRBV6-4
abundance: .
d_gene: .
j_gene: TRBJ2-1
CDR3nt: TGTGCCAGCAAGGTGAGCGCAGGGGCCAATGAGCAGTTCTTC
CDR3aa: CASKVSAGANEQFF

v_gene: TRBV15
abundance: .
d_gene: .
j_gene: TRBJ2-3
CDR3nt: TGTGCCACCAGCAGAGGCTGGACAGAAAAGGGAGATACGCAGTATTTT
CDR3aa: CATSRGWTEKGDTQYF

v_gene: TRBV5-6
abundance: .
d_gene: .
j_gene: TRBJ2-7
CDR3nt: TGTGCCAGCAGCGCAGACAGGGAGCAGTACTTC
CDR3aa: CASSADREQYF

v_gene: TRBV6-5
abundance: once
d_gene: TRBD1
j_gene: TRBJ1-1
CDR3nt: TGTGCCAGCAGAACGGACAGGGCCCACGCTGAAGCTTTCTTT
CDR3aa: CASRTDRAHAEAFF

v_gene: TRBV6-5
abundance: .
d_gene: .
j_gene: TRBJ1-2
CDR3nt: TGTGCCAGCAACCCTACACAGTCCAGGGGATATGGCTACACCTTC
CDR3aa: CASNPTQSRGYGYTF

v_gene: TRBV6-6
abundance: .
d_gene: .
j_gene: TRBJ1-4
CDR3nt: TGTGCCAGCAGTTACGGTTCGGGGGAAAAACTGTTTTTT
CDR3aa: CASSYGSGEKLFF

v_gene: TRBV5-1
abundance: .
d_gene: TRBD1
j_gene: TRBJ2-2
CDR3nt: TGCGCCAGCATGGTGACAGGGGGCTCCGGGGAGCTGTTTTTT
CDR3aa: CASMVTGGSGELFF

v_gene: TRBV5-1
abundance: .
d_gene: .
j_gene: TRBJ2-1
CDR3nt: TGCGCCAGCAGCTTCCGAACTAGGATTTACAATGAGCAGTTCTTC
CDR3aa: CASSFRTRIYNEQFF

v_gene: TRBV5-8
abundance: .
d_gene: .
j_gene: TRBJ2-7
CDR3nt: TGTGCCAGCAGCCACCGGGAACCCGCCTACGAGCAGTACTTC
CDR3aa: CASSHREPAYEQYF

v_gene: TRBV28
abundance: .
d_gene: TRBD1
j_gene: TRBJ2-7
CDR3nt: TGTGCCAGCAGTTTTGGACAGGCCCATTTCCCCTACGAGCAGTACTTC
CDR3aa: CASSFGQAHFPYEQYF

v_gene: TRBV19
abundance: .
d_gene: TRBD2
j_gene: TRBJ2-3
CDR3nt: TGTGCCAGTAGTATAGGCGTAGCGGGGGGAGTAGATACGCAGTATTTT
CDR3aa: CASSIGVAGGVDTQYF

v_gene: TRBV18
abundance: .
d_gene: TRBD1
j_gene: TRBJ1-6
CDR3nt: TGTGCCAGCTCACCCGCGACAGGGGAGGCTTCACCCCTCCACTTT
CDR3aa: CASSPATGEASPLHF

v_gene: TRBV7-2
abundance: .
d_gene: .
j_gene: TRBJ2-1
CDR3nt: TGTGCCAGCACCCAGGTCAGGTACAATGAGCAGTTCTTC
CDR3aa: CASTQVRYNEQFF

v_gene: TRBV27
abundance: .
d_gene: TRBD2
j_gene: TRBJ2-1
CDR3nt: TGTGCCAGCAATGATGTAGCGGGAGGAAAGGGGGGGTCCTACAATGAGCAGTTCTTC
CDR3aa: CASNDVAGGKGGSYNEQFF

v_gene: TRBV6-1
abundance: .
d_gene: .
j_gene: TRBJ1-6
CDR3nt: TGTGCCAGCATTGACGCCTATAATTCACCCCTCCACTTT
CDR3aa: CASIDAYNSPLHF

v_gene: TRBV19
abundance: once
d_gene: TRBD2
j_gene: TRBJ2-7
CDR3nt: TGTGCCAGTAGTTCCCACGGGACTAGCGGGGGCCTCTACGAGCAGTACTTC
CDR3aa: CASSSHGTSGGLYEQYF

v_gene: TRBV10-2
abundance: .
d_gene: .
j_gene: TRBJ2-7
CDR3nt: TGCGCCAGCAGTGAGTCCGGGGGAGCCTACGAGCAGTACTTC
CDR3aa: CASSESGGAYEQYF

v_gene: TRBV4-2
abundance: .
d_gene: TRBD1
j_gene: TRBJ1-2
CDR3nt: TGTGCCAGCAGCCAAGACAGGGGGCTTGGCTACACCTTC
CDR3aa: CASSQDRGLGYTF

v_gene: TRBV11-3
abundance: once
d_gene: .
j_gene: TRBJ1-2
CDR3nt: TGTGCCAGCAGCTTAGATACAGCTAACTATGGCTACACCTTC
CDR3aa: CASSLDTANYGYTF

v_gene: TRBV27
abundance: .
d_gene: TRBD1
j_gene: TRBJ2-6
CDR3nt: TGTGCCAGCAGTTTTGGGACAGGGGGTTCTGGGGCCAACGTCCTGACTTTC
CDR3aa: CASSFGTGGSGANVLTF

v_gene: TRBV6-5
abundance: .
d_gene: TRBD1
j_gene: TRBJ1-2
CDR3nt: TGTGCCAGCAGTTCCACAGGGGAAGGCTACACCTTC
CDR3aa: CASSSTGEGYTF

v_gene: TRBV15
abundance: .
d_gene: .
j_gene: TRBJ1-4
CDR3nt: TGTGCCACCAGCAGCCCGGGACACTCCATAAATGAAAAACTGTTTTTT
CDR3aa: CATSSPGHSINEKLFF

v_gene: TRBV29-1
abundance: .
d_gene: TRBD1
j_gene: TRBJ1-6
CDR3nt: TGCAGCGTTCTGACAGGGAGGAATTCACCCCTCCACTTT
CDR3aa: CSVLTGRNSPLHF

v_gene: TRBV30
abundance: .
d_gene: .
j_gene: TRBJ1-2
CDR3nt: TGTGCCTGGAAACGGCAGGCGTCCGCTGGCTACACCTTC
CDR3aa: CAWKRQASAGYTF

v_gene: TRBV23-1
abundance: .
d_gene: TRBD1
j_gene: TRBJ2-1
CDR3nt: TGCGCCAGCAGCCGGGACAGGGGGTACAATGAGCAGTTCTTC
CDR3aa: CASSRDRGYNEQFF

v_gene: TRBV19
abundance: once
d_gene: TRBD1
j_gene: TRBJ1-1
CDR3nt: TGTGCCAGTAGTGCGGACAGGGTCGGGAACACTGAAGCTTTCTTT
CDR3aa: CASSADRVGNTEAFF

v_gene: TRBV7-9
abundance: .
d_gene: .
j_gene: TRBJ1-3
CDR3nt: TGTGCCAGCAGCCCGAACTGGGTAGGGGCAGGGACTGGAAACACCATATATTTT
CDR3aa: CASSPNWVGAGTGNTIYF

v_gene: TRBV2
abundance: .
d_gene: TRBD1
j_gene: TRBJ2-2
CDR3nt: TGTGCCAGAAAAGAATCGGACAGGGACACCGGGGAGCTGTTTTTT
CDR3aa: CARKESDRDTGELFF

v_gene: TRBV7-4
abundance: .
d_gene: TRBD1
j_gene: TRBJ1-5
CDR3nt: TGTGCCAGCAGCCCCCGAGACAGGGTCAGTCAGCCCCAGCATTTT
CDR3aa: CASSPRDRVSQPQHF

v_gene: TRBV5-5
abundance: .
d_gene: .
j_gene: TRBJ1-1
CDR3nt: TGTGCCAGCAGCTTGGGTCTGAGGAACACTGAAGCTTTCTTT
CDR3aa: CASSLGLRNTEAFF

v_gene: TRBV15
abundance: .
d_gene: .
j_gene: TRBJ2-3
CDR3nt: TGTGCCACCAGCAGAGAGGGTGGAGGGAGATGCACAGATACGCAGTATTTT
CDR3aa: CATSREGGGRCTDTQYF

v_gene: TRBV7-2
abundance: .
d_gene: .
j_gene: TRBJ2-1
CDR3nt: TGTGCCAGCAGCCGGCCCGGGATCTACGGCAATGAGCAGTTCTTC
CDR3aa: CASSRPGIYGNEQFF

v_gene: TRBV9
abundance: .
d_gene: .
j_gene: TRBJ1-1
CDR3nt: TGTGCCAGCAGCGTAGCCGTGAACACTGAAGCTTTCTTT
CDR3aa: CASSVAVNTEAFF

v_gene: TRBV2
abundance: few
d_gene: .
j_gene: TRBJ2-1
CDR3nt: TGTGCCAGCAGTGAAGAACTAGCCAATGAGCAGTTCTTC
CDR3aa: CASSEELANEQFF

v_gene: TRBV19
abundance: .
d_gene: TRBD1
j_gene: TRBJ1-2
CDR3nt: TGTGCCAGTAGTATGGTGGACAGGGTCCATGGCTACACCTTC
CDR3aa: CASSMVDRVHGYTF

v_gene: TRBV6-1
abundance: .
d_gene: TRBD2
j_gene: TRBJ2-1
CDR3nt: TGTGCCAGCAGTCCCGGAGGGGCGGGGGGGCGTGAGCAGTTCTTC
CDR3aa: CASSPGGAGGREQFF

v_gene: TRBV29-1
abundance: .
d_gene: .
j_gene: TRBJ2-2
CDR3nt: TGCAGCGTCGACAGGACTAACACCGGGGAGCTGTTTTTT
CDR3aa: CSVDRTNTGELFF

v_gene: TRBV5-6
abundance: .
d_gene: .
j_gene: TRBJ2-7
CDR3nt: TGTGCCAGCAGCTTGGGCGGGTACGAGCAGTACTTC
CDR3aa: CASSLGGYEQYF

v_gene: TRBV7-9
abundance: .
d_gene: TRBD1
j_gene: TRBJ1-2
CDR3nt: TGTGCCAGCAGCCGCCGGACAGGGTCCCATGGCTACACCTTC
CDR3aa: CASSRRTGSHGYTF

v_gene: TRBV18
abundance: .
d_gene: .
j_gene: TRBJ1-5
CDR3nt: TGTGCCAGCTCACCGTCGAGGAACAATCAGCCCCAGCATTTT
CDR3aa: CASSPSRNNQPQHF

v_gene: TRBV11-2
abundance: .
d_gene: .
j_gene: TRBJ2-7
CDR3nt: TGTGCCAGCAGCCCCCGGTTCTCCTACGAGCAGTACTTC
CDR3aa: CASSPRFSYEQYF

v_gene: TRBV2
abundance: .
d_gene: .
j_gene: TRBJ2-7
CDR3nt: TGTGCCAGTGCTGGACAGGGAGGGTTCTTC
CDR3aa: CASAGQGGFF